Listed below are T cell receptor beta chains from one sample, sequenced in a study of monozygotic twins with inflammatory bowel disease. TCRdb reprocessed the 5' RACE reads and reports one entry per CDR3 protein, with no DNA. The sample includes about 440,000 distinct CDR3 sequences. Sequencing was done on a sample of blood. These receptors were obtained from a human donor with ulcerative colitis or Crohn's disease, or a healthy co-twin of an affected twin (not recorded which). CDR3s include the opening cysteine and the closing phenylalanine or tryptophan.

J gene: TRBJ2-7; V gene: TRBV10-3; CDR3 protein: CAISEGEHDRQYF
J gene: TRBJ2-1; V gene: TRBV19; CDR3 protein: CASSIVDSPGNEQFF
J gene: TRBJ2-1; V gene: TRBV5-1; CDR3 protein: CASSFSGMNYNEQFF
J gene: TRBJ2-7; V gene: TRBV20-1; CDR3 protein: CSARDFAKGSLYEQYF
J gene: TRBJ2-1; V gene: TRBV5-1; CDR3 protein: CASSPGGNYNEQFF
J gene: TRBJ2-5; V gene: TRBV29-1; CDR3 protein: CSASGVGETQYF
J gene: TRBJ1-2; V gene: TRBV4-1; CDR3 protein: CASSPQQEGQGFYTF
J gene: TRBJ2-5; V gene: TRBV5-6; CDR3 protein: CASSRAPTGSGETQYF
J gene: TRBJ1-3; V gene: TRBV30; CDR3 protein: CAWTHGQGGNTIYF
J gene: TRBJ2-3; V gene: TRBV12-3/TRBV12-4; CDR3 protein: CASSRLATRTDTQYF
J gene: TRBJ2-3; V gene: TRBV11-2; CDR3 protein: CASRKGLAGGPRQADTQYF
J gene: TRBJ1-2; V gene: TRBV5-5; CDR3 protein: CASSAEAGGVGYTF
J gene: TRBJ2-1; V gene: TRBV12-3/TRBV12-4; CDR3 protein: CASSLRLASEVQFF
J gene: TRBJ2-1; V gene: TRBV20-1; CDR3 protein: CSASRAGGSNEQFF
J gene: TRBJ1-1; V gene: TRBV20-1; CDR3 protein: CSAAKGGLPNTEAFF
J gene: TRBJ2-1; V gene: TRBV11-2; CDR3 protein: CASSKYRGGEQFF
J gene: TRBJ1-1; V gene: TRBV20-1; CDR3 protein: CSARAMFNEAFF
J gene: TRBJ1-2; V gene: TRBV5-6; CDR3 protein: CASSSDSASRWGGYTF
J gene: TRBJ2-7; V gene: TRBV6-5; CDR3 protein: CASSSVGQGNYEQYF
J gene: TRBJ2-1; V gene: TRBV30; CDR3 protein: CASLATLYNEQFF
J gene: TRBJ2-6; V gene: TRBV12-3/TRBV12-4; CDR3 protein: CASSFRLAASGANVLTF
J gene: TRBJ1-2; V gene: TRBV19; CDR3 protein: CASIEFGQTGDGYTF
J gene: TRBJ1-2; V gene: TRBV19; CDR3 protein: CASRGPINYGYTF
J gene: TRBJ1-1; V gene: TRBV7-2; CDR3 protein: CASSLMGDTEAFF
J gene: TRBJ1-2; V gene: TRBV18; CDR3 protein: CASSPLGGMDLNYGYTF
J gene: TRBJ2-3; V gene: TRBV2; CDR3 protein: CASSVGVAVSTDTQYF
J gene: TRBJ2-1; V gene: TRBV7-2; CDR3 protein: CASSQGLAGGEQFF
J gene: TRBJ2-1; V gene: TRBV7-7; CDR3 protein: CASSLVGPDNEQFF
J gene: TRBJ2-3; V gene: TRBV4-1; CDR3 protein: CASSQPRGRGRSTDTQYF
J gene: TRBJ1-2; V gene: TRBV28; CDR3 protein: CASSRGLGDNYGYTF
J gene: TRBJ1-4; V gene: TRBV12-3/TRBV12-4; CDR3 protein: CASSLMDRKLFF
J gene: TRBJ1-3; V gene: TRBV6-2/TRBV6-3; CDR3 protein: CATVRASGNTIYF
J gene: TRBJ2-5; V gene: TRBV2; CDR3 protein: CASSVREETQYF
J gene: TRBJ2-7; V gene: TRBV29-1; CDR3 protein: CSVVYDRPYEQYF
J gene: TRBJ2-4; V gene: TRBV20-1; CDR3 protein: CSADRGSINIQYF
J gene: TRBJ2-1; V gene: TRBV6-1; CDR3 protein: CASSERSKSGGGNEQFF
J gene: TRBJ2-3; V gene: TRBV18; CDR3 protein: CASSPIRGLIDTQYF
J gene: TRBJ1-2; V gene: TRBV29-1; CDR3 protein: CSVQQGAGGYTF
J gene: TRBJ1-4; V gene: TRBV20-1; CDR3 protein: CSASGQGAEKLFF
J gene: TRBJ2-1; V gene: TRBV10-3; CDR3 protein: CAISESGGDGNEQFF
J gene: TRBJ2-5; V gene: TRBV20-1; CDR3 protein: CSASSPPLAGGPEVDWEETQYF
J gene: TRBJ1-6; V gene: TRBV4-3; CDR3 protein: CASSQDWDLGYSPLHF
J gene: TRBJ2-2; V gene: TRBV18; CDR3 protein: CASSPLGLKNTGELFF
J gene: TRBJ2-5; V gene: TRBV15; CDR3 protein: CATSRDHLGGETQYF
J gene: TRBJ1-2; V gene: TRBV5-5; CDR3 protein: CASSGQASYGYTF
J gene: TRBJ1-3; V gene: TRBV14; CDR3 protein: CASSQGFRDRDTGNTIYF
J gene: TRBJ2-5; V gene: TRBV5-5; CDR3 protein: CASSLNAAETQYF
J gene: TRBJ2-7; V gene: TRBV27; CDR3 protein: CASGLVREIGYEQYF
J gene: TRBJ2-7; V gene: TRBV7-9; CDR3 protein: CASSRGPETYEQYF
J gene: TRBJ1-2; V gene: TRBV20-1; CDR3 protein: CSAREGASIGGYTF
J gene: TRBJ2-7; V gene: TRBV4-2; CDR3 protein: CASSLTGQGSYEQYF
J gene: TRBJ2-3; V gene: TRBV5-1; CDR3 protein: CASSPGQGENTQYF
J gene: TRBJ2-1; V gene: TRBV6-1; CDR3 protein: CASSRTGTVYNEQFF
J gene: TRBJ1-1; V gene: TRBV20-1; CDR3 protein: CSARENRGAAFF
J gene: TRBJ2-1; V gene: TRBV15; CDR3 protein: CATSRGSGNYNEQFF